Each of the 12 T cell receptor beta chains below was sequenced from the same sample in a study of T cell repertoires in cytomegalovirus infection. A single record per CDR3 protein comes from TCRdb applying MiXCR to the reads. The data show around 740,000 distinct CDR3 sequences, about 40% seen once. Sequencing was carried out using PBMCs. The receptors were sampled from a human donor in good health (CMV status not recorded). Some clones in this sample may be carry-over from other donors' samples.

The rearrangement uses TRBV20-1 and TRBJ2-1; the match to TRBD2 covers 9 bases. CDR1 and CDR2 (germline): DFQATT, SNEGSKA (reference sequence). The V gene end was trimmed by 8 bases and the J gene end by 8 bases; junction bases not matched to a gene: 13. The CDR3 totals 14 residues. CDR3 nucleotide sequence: TGCAGTTCTCGACCTGCTAGCGGGAACTATGAGCAGTTCTTC. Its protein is CSSRPASGNYEQFF.

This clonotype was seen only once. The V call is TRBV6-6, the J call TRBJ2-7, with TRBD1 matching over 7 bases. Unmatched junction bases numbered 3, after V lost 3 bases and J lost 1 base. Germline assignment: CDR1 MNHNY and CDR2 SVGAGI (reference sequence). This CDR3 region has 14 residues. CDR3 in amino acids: CASSYTGDSYEQYF. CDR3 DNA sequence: TGTGCCAGCAGTTATACAGGGGATTCCTACGAGCAGTACTTC.

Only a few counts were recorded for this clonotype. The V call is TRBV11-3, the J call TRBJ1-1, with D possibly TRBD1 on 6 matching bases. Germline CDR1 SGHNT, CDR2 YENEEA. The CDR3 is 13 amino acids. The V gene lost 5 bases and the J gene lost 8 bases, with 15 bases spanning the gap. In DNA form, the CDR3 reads TGTGCCAGCAGCCTAGGAGGGACACCAGAAGCTTTCTTT. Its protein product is CASSLGGTPEAFF.

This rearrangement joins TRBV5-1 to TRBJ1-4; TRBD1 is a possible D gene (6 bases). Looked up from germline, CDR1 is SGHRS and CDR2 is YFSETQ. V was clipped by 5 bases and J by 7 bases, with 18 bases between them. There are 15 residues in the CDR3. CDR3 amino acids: CASRPNTDRREKLFF. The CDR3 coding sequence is TGCGCCAGCAGACCGAACACAGACAGGCGTGAAAAACTGTTTTTT.

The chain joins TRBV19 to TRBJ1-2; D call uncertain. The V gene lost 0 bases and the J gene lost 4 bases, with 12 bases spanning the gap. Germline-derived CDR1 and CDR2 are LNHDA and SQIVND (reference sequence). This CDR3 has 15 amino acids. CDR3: CASSIESAAPYGYTF. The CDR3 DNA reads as TGTGCCAGTAGTATAGAATCGGCGGCCCCCTATGGCTACACCTTC.

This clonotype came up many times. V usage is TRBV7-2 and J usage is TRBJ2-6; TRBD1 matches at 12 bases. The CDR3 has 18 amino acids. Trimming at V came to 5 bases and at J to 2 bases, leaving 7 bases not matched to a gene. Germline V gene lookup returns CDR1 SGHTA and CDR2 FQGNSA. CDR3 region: CASSRRGQGATGANVLTF. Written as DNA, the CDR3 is TGTGCCAGCAGCCGACGGGGACAGGGGGCTACTGGGGCCAACGTCCTGACTTTC.

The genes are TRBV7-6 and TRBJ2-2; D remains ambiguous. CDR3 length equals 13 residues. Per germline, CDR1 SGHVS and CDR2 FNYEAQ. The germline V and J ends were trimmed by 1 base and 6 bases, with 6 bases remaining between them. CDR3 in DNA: TGTGCCAGCAGCTTAGAATGGGCCGGGGAGCTGTTTTTT. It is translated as CASSLEWAGELFF.

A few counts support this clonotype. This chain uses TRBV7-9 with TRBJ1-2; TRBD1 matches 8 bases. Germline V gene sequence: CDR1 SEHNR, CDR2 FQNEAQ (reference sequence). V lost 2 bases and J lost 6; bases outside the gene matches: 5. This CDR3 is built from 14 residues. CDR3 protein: CASSLSDRGHGYTF. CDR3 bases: TGTGCCAGCAGCTTATCCGACAGGGGACATGGCTACACCTTC.

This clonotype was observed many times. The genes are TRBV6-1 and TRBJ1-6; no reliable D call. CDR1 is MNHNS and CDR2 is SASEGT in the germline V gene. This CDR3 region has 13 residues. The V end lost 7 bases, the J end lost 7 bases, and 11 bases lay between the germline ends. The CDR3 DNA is TGTGCCAGCATGATGCGGGCAAATTCACCCCTCCACTTT. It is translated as CASMMRANSPLHF.

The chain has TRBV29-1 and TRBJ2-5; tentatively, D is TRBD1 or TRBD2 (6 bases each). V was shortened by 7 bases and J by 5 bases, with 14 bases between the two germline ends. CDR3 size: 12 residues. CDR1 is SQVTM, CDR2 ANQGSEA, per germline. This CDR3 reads CSGRGGLETQYF. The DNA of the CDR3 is TGCAGCGGTCGTGGGGGGCTTGAGACCCAGTACTTC.

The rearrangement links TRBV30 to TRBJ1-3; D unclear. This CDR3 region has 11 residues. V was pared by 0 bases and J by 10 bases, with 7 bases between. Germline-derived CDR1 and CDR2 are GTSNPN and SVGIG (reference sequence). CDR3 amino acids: CAWSVLETIYF. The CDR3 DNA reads TGTGCCTGGAGTGTATTGGAAACCATATATTTT.

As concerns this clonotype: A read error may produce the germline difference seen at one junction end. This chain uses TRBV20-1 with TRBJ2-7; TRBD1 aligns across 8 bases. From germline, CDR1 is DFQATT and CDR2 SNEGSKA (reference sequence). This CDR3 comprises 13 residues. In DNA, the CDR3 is TGCAGTTCTAGGAGGGGACAGGACTACGAGCAGTACTTC. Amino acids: CSSRRGQDYEQYF.